This passage covers 9 T cell receptor beta chains from one sample sequenced in a study of monozygotic twins with inflammatory bowel disease (dated by TCRdb to between 2018 and 2020). The library was generated by 5' RACE. TCRdb lists the instrument as Illumina HiSeq 2500. Reads reprocessed by TCRdb are summarized as one entry per CDR3 protein sequence, and DNA is absent. This sample's table contains around 410,000 distinct CDR3 sequences. 2.4% of the sample belongs to the ten largest clones. Sequencing used blood. The source of these receptors is a human donor with ulcerative colitis or Crohn's disease, or a healthy co-twin of an affected twin (not recorded which).

The chain employs TRBV28 and TRBJ2-7; checking the TCRdb D call of TRBD1 is not possible without DNA. Germline V gene sequence: CDR1 MDHEN, CDR2 SYDVKM. This CDR3 region has 16 residues. CDR3 residues: CASSLYWDIPSYEQYF.

The rearrangement links TRBV21-1 to TRBJ2-1; with no DNA, the TCRdb D assignment of TRBD1 cannot be verified. TRBV21-1 is termed a pseudogene. The CDR3 loop spans 14 amino acids. This chain's CDR3 is CARGDRDRDNEQFF.

This chain joins TRBV28 and TRBJ2-7; the D gene TCRdb calls, TRBD2, cannot be checked with no DNA. CDR1 is MDHEN and CDR2 is SYDVKM in the germline V gene. The CDR3 is made up of 15 amino acids. CDR3 protein: CASSVRGLQRDEQYF.

The CDR3 region is CASSPAAGSNSPLHF. This chain connects TRBV12-3 or TRBV12-4 to TRBJ1-6. CDR3 length: 15 amino acids.

Here the CDR3 reads CASSLRELDGYTF. The V gene is TRBV7-9, the J gene TRBJ1-2; the D call of TRBD1 rests on TCRdb alone, since no DNA is present to check it. This CDR3 contains 13 residues. The germline CDR1 and CDR2 sequences are SEHNR and FQNEAQ (reference sequence). The complete variable domain, with remaining parts taken from reference TRBV7-9 and TRBJ1-2, reads DTGVSQNPRHKITKRGQNVTFRCDPISEHNRLYWYRQTLGQGPEFLTYFQNEAQLEKSRLLSDRFSAERPKGSFSTLEIQRTEQGDSAMYLCASSLRELDGYTFGSGTRLTVV.

This chain uses TRBV14 with TRBJ1-4. This CDR3 has 12 amino acids. CDR1 is SGHDN and CDR2 is FVKESK in the germline V gene. The CDR3 reads CACAGTNEKLFF.

The chain employs TRBV27 and TRBJ1-2; lacking DNA, the TRBD1 call made by TCRdb goes unchecked. This CDR3 has 14 amino acids. Per germline, CDR1 MNHEY and CDR2 SMNVEV (reference sequence). CDR3 loop: CASSWGRANYGYTF.

The CDR3 here is CASSQPVSVDTIYF. This chain uses TRBV16 with TRBJ1-3. This CDR3 spans 14 amino acids. Germline values: CDR1 KGHSY, CDR2 FQNENV.

This chain uses TRBV24-1 with TRBJ1-5. The CDR3 covers 14 residues. The germline V gene has CDR1 KGHDR and CDR2 SFDVKD. The CDR3 is CATSDLDSNQPQHF.